This T cell receptor beta chain emerged from a study of neurological immune-mediated disorders. Each CDR3 protein gets one entry after TCRdb re-called the 5' RACE reads with MiXCR. The sample lists tens of thousands of distinct CDR3 sequences; approximately 4.1% were seen once. This clonotype was picked up many times. Trimming left V 3 bases short and J 9 bases short, with 15 bases between. The length of the CDR3 is 14 residues. Looked up from germline, CDR1 is KGHSH and CDR2 is LQKENI. The V call is TRBV18, the J call TRBJ2-1; D may be TRBD2 (6 bases). This TCR derives from a man between 25 and 39 years old with multiple sclerosis. Sequenced input: PBMCs. CDR3 sequence reads: CASSPRDGRTEQFF. Written as DNA, the CDR3 is TGTGCCAGCTCACCGCGGGACGGCCGGACTGAGCAGTTCTTC. Filled out from reference TRBV18 and TRBJ2-1, the complete variable domain reads NAGVMQNPRHLVRRRGQEARLRCSPMKGHSHVYWYRQLPEEGLKFMVYLQKENIIDESGMPKERFSAEFPKEGPSILRIQQVVRGDSAAYFCASSPRDGRTEQFFGPGTRLTVL.